This TCR beta chain was obtained from a study of control samples from healthy donors and cancer patients. Only in-frame clones appear in the TCRdb table, and some are missing; sequencing was by immunoSEQ multiplex PCR. The sample has just over 150,000 clones, 93% seen once; the top ten hold roughly 2.3%. The CDR3 consists of 13 residues. Trimming took off 6 bases at V and 9 bases at J, with 14 bases between the two ends. This clone was recorded a few times. V gene TRBV12-3 or TRBV12-4 combines with J gene TRBJ1-4, with D tentatively TRBD1 (6 bases). Sequencing used blood. This clonotype was obtained from a man aged 45-60 years in good health. The CDR3 here is CASSTGTRQKLFF. CDR3 coding DNA: TGTGCCAGCAGCACCGGGACACGGCAAAAACTGTTTTTT.